This T cell receptor (beta chain) was retrieved from a study of blood T cell repertoires in COVID-19. On the study more broadly: PBMCs, B-cell-depleted T cells, or T cells provided the cDNA or gDNA that made up the material.

The CDR3 length is 14 residues. Trimming left V 5 bases short and J 7 bases short, with 15 bases between. Per germline, CDR1 SGHRS and CDR2 YFSETQ. Original handling: From reference gene primer amplification, estimates of nucleated cell counts were derived. The protocol was immunoSEQ multiplex PCR, while the TCRdb copy is restricted to in-frame clones and leaves out a portion. V and J calls and clone size are as listed in that table; D and trimming were resolved from the DNA. The table records some 110,000 clones, approximately 78% of them present only once. This sequence joins TRBV5-1 and TRBJ1-4; TRBD1 might be the D (6 bases). Sequencing was carried out using peripheral blood. The receptor's source is a woman older than 75 with acute or convalescent COVID-19. The CDR3 nucleotides are TGCGCCAGCAGTTGGGGGCCGGGAGGTGAAAAACTGTTTTTT. This sequence encodes CASSWGPGGEKLFF.